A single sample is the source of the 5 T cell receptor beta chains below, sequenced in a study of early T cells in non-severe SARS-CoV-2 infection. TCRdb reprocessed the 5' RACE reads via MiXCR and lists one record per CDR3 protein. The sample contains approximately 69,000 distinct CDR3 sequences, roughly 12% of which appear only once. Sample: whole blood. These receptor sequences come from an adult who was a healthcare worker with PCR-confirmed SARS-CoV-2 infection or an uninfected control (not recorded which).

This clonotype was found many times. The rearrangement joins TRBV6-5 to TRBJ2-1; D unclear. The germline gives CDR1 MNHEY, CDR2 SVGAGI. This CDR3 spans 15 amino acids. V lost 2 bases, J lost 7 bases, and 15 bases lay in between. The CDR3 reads CASSYHRPAENEQFF. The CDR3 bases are TGTGCCAGCAGTTACCATCGCCCTGCGGAGAATGAGCAGTTCTTC.

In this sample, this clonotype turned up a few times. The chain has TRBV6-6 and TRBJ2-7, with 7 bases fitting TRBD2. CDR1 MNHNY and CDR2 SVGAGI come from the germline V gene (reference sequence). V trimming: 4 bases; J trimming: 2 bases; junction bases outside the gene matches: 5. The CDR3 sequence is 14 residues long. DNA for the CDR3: TGTGCCAGCAGTTTGATCGGGGGGACCTACGAGCAGTACTTC. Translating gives CASSLIGGTYEQYF.

CDR3 amino acids: CSARGNTGGGLRTEAFF. CDR3 in DNA: TGCAGTGCTAGAGGGAATACCGGGGGCGGTCTTCGTACTGAAGCTTTCTTT. The gene calls are TRBV20-1 and TRBJ1-1; a possible D gene is TRBD1 (6 bases). Trimming pared 1 base from V and 5 bases from J, leaving 23 bases between. CDR3 length: 17 residues. Germline loops: CDR1 DFQATT, CDR2 SNEGSKA (reference sequence).

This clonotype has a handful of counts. CDR3 sequence (DNA): TGCGCCAGCAGTCCTAGTGTCCTCCGGGTCCGGGAGCAGTTCTTC. Translated: CASSPSVLRVREQFF. V gene TRBV4-1 combines with J gene TRBJ2-1; D remains unclear. The V gene lost 6 bases and the J gene lost 10 bases, with 22 bases spanning the gap. The CDR3 runs 15 residues. Germline V CDR1 and CDR2: MGHRA, YSYEKL.

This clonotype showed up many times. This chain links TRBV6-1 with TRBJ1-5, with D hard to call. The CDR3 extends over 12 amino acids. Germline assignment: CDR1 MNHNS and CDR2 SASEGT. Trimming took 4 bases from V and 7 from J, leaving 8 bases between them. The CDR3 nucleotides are TGTGCCAGCAGTGCTGGGGAACAGCCCCAGCATTTT. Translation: CASSAGEQPQHF.